The clone carrying this TCR beta chain occurred many times. CDR1 is MNHNS, CDR2 SASEGT, per germline. The CDR3 is made up of 16 amino acids. J lost 1 base, V lost 4 bases, and 6 bases had no gene match. The data were taken from a study of T cells in Graves' hyperthyroidism and ophthalmopathy. RNA transcripts provided the source from which TCR beta CDR3 regions were amplified. The primer set for the first-round RT-PCR of the TCR CDR3 was HTBI. TCRdb called the multiplex PCR reads again in MiXCR, with one record for every CDR3 protein. The data contain nearly 600,000 distinct CDR3 sequences, approximately 14% of them singletons. Clinical Activity Scores of at least 3, NOSPECS grades of at least 4 and durations under 3 months characterized ophthalmopathy patients.

The TCR originated in a young woman with Graves' ophthalmopathy. The chain has TRBV6-1 and TRBJ2-3; TRBD2 matches at 9 bases. Sequencing was done on a sample of blood. The CDR3 nucleotides are TGTGCCAGCAGTGTCGTAGCGGGAGTGGGCACAGATACGCAGTATTTT. This gives the protein CASSVVAGVGTDTQYF.